The 26 T cell receptor beta chains reported below all come from one sample, sequenced in a study of metastatic and nonmetastatic thyroid tumors. TCRdb reprocessed the PCR reads using MiXCR. The profile covers about 30,000 clones, with under 25% appearing a single time and around two fifths taken by the ten largest. Every patient was untreated before thyroid surgery. What was sequenced was blood. The receptors originated from a female donor with papillary thyroid cancer or a benign thyroid nodule (not recorded which). Some clones in this sample may be carry-over from other donors' samples.

This clone was detected many times. Just one base apart from a much larger clone, this may be a read error. The same CDR3 arises from other DNA sequences in this sample as well. V and J are TRBV12-3 or TRBV12-4 and TRBJ2-1; weak D call: TRBD2 (5 bases). V lost 3 bases and J 7 bases, leaving 19 bases between the germline ends. The CDR3 runs 16 residues. CDR3 sequence reads: CASSLIAGGPRNEQFF. CDR3 coding DNA: TGTGCCAGCAGTTTGATCGCGGGTGGCCCACGGAATGAGCAGTTCTTC.

This clone appeared many times. This chain joins TRBV6-5 and TRBJ1-4; D is undetermined. This CDR3 has 14 amino acids. CDR1 and CDR2 (germline): MNHEY, SVGAGI. Trimming removed 0 bases from V and 7 bases from J, with 9 bases in between. The CDR3, as DNA: TGTGCCAGCAGTTACTCGAAGGGAGGTGAAAAACTGTTTTTT. Translating gives CASSYSKGGEKLFF.

This clone was observed many times. Written as DNA, the CDR3 is TGTGCCAGTAGGGATGGACAGGGGTGGACGAATGAGCAGTTCTTC. Translated, it gives CASRDGQGWTNEQFF. The chain carries TRBV19 and TRBJ2-1; 9 bases agree with TRBD1. J gave up 7 bases and V 6 bases, and 10 bases lay outside the gene matches. Germline V gene lookup returns CDR1 LNHDA and CDR2 SQIVND (reference sequence). There are 15 residues in the CDR3.

This clone is medium-sized within its sample. The V gene is TRBV6-2 or TRBV6-3, the J gene TRBJ1-6; D remains unclear. CDR3 length: 15 amino acids. The V end lost 6 bases, the J end lost 9 bases, and 18 bases lay between the germline ends. Germline V gene data show CDR1 as MNHEY and CDR2 as SVGEGT. The CDR3 is CASSGTTEIGSPLHF. DNA for the CDR3: TGTGCCAGCAGCGGAACAACAGAAATTGGTTCACCCCTCCACTTT.

In this sample, this clone turned up many times. This chain links TRBV7-9 with TRBJ2-7, with unresolved D. The germline CDR1 and CDR2 sequences are SEHNR and FQNEAQ (reference sequence). The CDR3 sequence is 12 residues long. Trimming took 4 bases from V and 3 from J, leaving 7 bases between them. CDR3 bases: TGTGCCAGCAGCTCAGGCATCTACGAGCAGTACTTC. Its translation is CASSSGIYEQYF.

This clone occurred a few times. The chain joins TRBV12-3 or TRBV12-4 to TRBJ1-2; D is ambiguous. The CDR3 has 15 amino acids. V was pared by 6 bases and J by 0 bases, with 14 bases between. CDR3 amino acids: CASSPGARANYGYTF. DNA for the CDR3: TGTGCCAGCAGCCCAGGCGCTAGGGCTAACTATGGCTACACCTTC.

This clone showed up many times. The chain couples TRBV20-1 to TRBJ2-3; 7 nucleotides line up with TRBD2. Per the germline V gene, CDR1 is DFQATT and CDR2 is SNEGSKA (reference sequence). The CDR3 length is 15 residues. The ends lost 7 bases at V and 2 bases at J; junction bases unmatched: 12. CDR3 coding DNA: TGCAGTGTCGCCAGCATTGCGGGGGTCACAGATACGCAGTATTTT. Protein: CSVASIAGVTDTQYF.

V is TRBV24-1 and J is TRBJ2-3; the D gene is possibly TRBD2 (7 bases). Germline V gene lookup returns CDR1 KGHDR and CDR2 SFDVKD. The CDR3 contains 16 residues. With 5 bases removed from V and 1 base from J, the gap between germline ends came to 15 bases. CDR3 in DNA: TGTGCCACCAGTGTCCGTGGGGGGGCCGGCACAGATACGCAGTATTTT. Encoded protein: CATSVRGGAGTDTQYF.

This clone counts as medium-sized. The V and J genes are TRBV12-3 or TRBV12-4 and TRBJ2-1; perhaps TRBD2 as D (7 bases). The V and J ends lost 8 bases and 8 bases respectively, with 19 bases between them. The CDR3 runs 14 residues. As DNA, the CDR3 is TGTGCCAGCTTTGGGGGGGCCACGGCTGATGAGCAGTTCTTC. It is translated as CASFGGATADEQFF.

This clone has a count of ten or more. J is TRBJ1-3 and V is TRBV6-1; 11 nucleotides align to TRBD1. Germline lookup yields CDR1 MNHNS and CDR2 SASEGT. This CDR3 is 15 amino acids long. V gave up 6 bases and J gave up 8 bases; unmatched junction bases: 9. For the CDR3, the DNA is TGTGCCAGCAGAACCGGGACAGGGGGTTTATACACCATATATTTT. Residues: CASRTGTGGLYTIYF.

This clone is medium-sized. V usage is TRBV7-8 and J usage is TRBJ2-1, with a tentative D call TRBD1 (6 bases). CDR1 and CDR2 from the germline V gene are SGHVS and FQNEAQ. V lost 7 bases and J 7 bases, leaving 17 bases between the germline ends. CDR3 length equals 14 residues. For the CDR3, the DNA is TGTGCCAGCAACAACCGGGACACGGGTAATGAGCAGTTCTTC. Amino acids: CASNNRDTGNEQFF.

This clone was counted many times. The same CDR3 also results from other DNA sequences found in this sample. The chain joins TRBV20-1 to TRBJ2-7; TRBD2 matches at 8 bases. In germline, CDR1 is DFQATT, CDR2 SNEGSKA (reference sequence). This CDR3 is 14 amino acids long. The junction had 5 bases not matched to a gene; V was cut back by 2 bases and J by 2 bases. CDR3 sequence (DNA): TGCAGTGCTAGATGGCTAGCGGGTCCCTACGAGCAGTACTTC. It is translated as CSARWLAGPYEQYF.

This clone was observed at least ten times. The chain recombines TRBV12-3 or TRBV12-4 with TRBJ1-2, with 7 positions matching TRBD1. The CDR3 has 19 amino acids. J gave up 3 bases and V 0 bases, and 16 bases lay outside the gene matches. The CDR3 sequence: CASSLARTGVFREYYGYTF. DNA for the CDR3: TGTGCCAGCAGTTTAGCCCGGACAGGAGTTTTTCGGGAATACTATGGCTACACCTTC.

This clone was detected many times. This chain joins TRBV5-1 and TRBJ2-3, with 7 bases fitting TRBD2. The CDR3 totals 18 residues. The germline V gene encodes CDR1 SGHRS and CDR2 YFSETQ. V trimming: 4 bases; J trimming: 0 bases; junction bases outside the gene matches: 14. CDR3 sequence (DNA): TGCGCCAGCAGCCCCCGGGTAAAAAGCGGGGTTAGCACAGATACGCAGTATTTT. Translating it yields CASSPRVKSGVSTDTQYF.

The rearrangement joins TRBV5-5 to TRBJ1-5; no firm D call. Per germline, CDR1 SGHKS and CDR2 YYEKEE (reference sequence). Trimming stripped 1 base from V and 3 bases from J, with 11 bases between. The CDR3 runs 15 residues. CDR3 nucleotide sequence: TGTGCCAGCAGCTTGTCGCGAATGACCAATCAGCCCCAGCATTTT. As protein: CASSLSRMTNQPQHF.

This clone occurred a few times. The chain is built from TRBV6-2 or TRBV6-3 and TRBJ2-5; 7 nucleotides agree with TRBD2. CDR1 and CDR2 from the germline V gene are MNHEY and SVGEGT. This CDR3 is 11 amino acids long. Germline trimming cut 7 bases from V and 7 bases from J; bases unmatched to any gene: 3. CDR3 DNA: TGTGCCAGCATAGAGCGGGGGACCCAGTACTTC. Its protein is CASIERGTQYF.

This clone has ten or more counts. The chain uses TRBV20-1 and TRBJ2-7; 7 nucleotides agree with TRBD2. From germline, CDR1 is DFQATT and CDR2 SNEGSKA (reference sequence). J lost 3 bases, V lost 4 bases, and 21 bases had no gene match. CDR3 size: 18 residues. The chain's CDR3 is CSATDKKVVAGNRYEQYF. The CDR3 DNA sequence: TGCAGTGCTACGGACAAGAAGGTGGTAGCGGGTAATCGCTACGAGCAGTACTTC.

This clone was detected only once. The rearrangement links TRBV6-2 or TRBV6-3 to TRBJ1-1; D possibly corresponds to TRBD1 (5 bases). With 6 bases removed from V and 3 bases from J, the gap between germline ends came to 11 bases. This CDR3 is built from 13 residues. The germline V gene encodes CDR1 MNHEY and CDR2 SVGEGT. The CDR3 here is CASRPGADTEAFF. Here the CDR3 DNA reads TGTGCCAGCAGACCCGGGGCAGACACTGAAGCTTTCTTT.

By its share, this clone is medium-sized. V is TRBV28 and J is TRBJ2-7; D possibly corresponds to TRBD1 (5 bases). This CDR3 has 15 amino acids. V shed 3 bases and J shed 2 bases, with 14 bases lying between them. The germline V gene encodes CDR1 MDHEN and CDR2 SYDVKM. The CDR3 DNA reads TGTGCCAGCAGTTTGGTAGGGGATGGGCCCTACGAGCAGTACTTC. It encodes CASSLVGDGPYEQYF. The full variable domain, rest sourced from reference TRBV28 and TRBJ2-7, is DVKVTQSSRYLVKRTGEKVFLECVQDMDHENMFWYRQDPGLGLRLIYFSYDVKMKEKGDIPEGYSVSREKKERFSLILESASTNQTSMYLCASSLVGDGPYEQYFGPGTRLTVT.

The gene calls are TRBV20-1 and TRBJ2-7; 12 bases fit TRBD2. V shed 8 bases and J 5 bases; nucleotides not matched to a gene: 10. CDR1 and CDR2 from the germline V gene are DFQATT and SNEGSKA (reference sequence). This CDR3 has 14 residues. The CDR3 DNA reads TGCAGTTACCCCAGACTAGCGGGAGCCCACGAGCAGTACTTC. Protein product: CSYPRLAGAHEQYF.

This clone was found many times. V and J are TRBV19 and TRBJ1-5; 8 nucleotides match TRBD1. The germline V gene encodes CDR1 LNHDA and CDR2 SQIVND (reference sequence). The CDR3 totals 13 residues. The ends lost 7 bases at V and 6 bases at J; junction bases unmatched: 5. CDR3 loop: CASNLQGGQPQHF. Here the CDR3 DNA reads TGTGCCAGTAACCTACAGGGGGGTCAGCCCCAGCATTTT.

As concerns this clone: A much larger clone differs by one base, so this may be a read error. Other DNA sequences of this sample code for an identical CDR3. In DNA, the CDR3 is TGTGCCAGCAGTTTAAAGGGGGCTGGCACCGAAGCTTTCTTT. Its translation: CASSLKGAGTEAFF. The J gene is TRBJ1-1, the V gene TRBV12-3 or TRBV12-4, with TRBD1 matching 7 bases. V was pared by 2 bases and J by 8 bases, with 8 bases of the junction left unmatched. The CDR3 runs to 14 residues.

This clone was picked up many times. The V call is TRBV2, the J call TRBJ2-5, with TRBD2 matching 9 bases. Looked up from germline, CDR1 is SNHLY and CDR2 is FYNNEI. The CDR3 covers 15 residues. Trimming took 5 bases from V and 5 from J; bases not matched to a gene: 9. The CDR3 DNA sequence: TGTGCCAGCAGTCCGGGCGGGGGGGCGAAGGAGACCCAGTACTTC. Its translation: CASSPGGGAKETQYF.

The chain joins TRBV6-2 or TRBV6-3 to TRBJ1-4; TRBD1 is a possible D gene (5 bases). Looked up from germline, CDR1 is MNHEY and CDR2 is SVGEGT. Between the trimmed V and J ends, which lost 3 bases and 13 bases, there was a span of 21 bases. The CDR3 has 15 amino acids. The CDR3 reads CASSYSGDGDDILFF. As DNA, the CDR3 is TGTGCCAGCAGTTATTCGGGGGATGGTGATGACATACTGTTTTTT.

The rearrangement uses TRBV12-3 or TRBV12-4 and TRBJ2-5; 8 positions match TRBD2. CDR3 size: 13 residues. The J segment lost 7 bases and the V segment lost 5 bases, leaving 6 bases of the junction unmatched. The CDR3 DNA follows: TGTGCCAGCAGTAACGGACGGGAGGGGACCCAGTACTTC. Its protein is CASSNGREGTQYF.

This clone has ten or more counts. The rearrangement joins TRBV30 to TRBJ1-2; possible D gene TRBD1, 6 bases. Germline V gives CDR1 GTSNPN, CDR2 SVGIG (reference sequence). The CDR3 has 13 amino acids. Deletions cut 3 bases from V and 3 bases from J, with 11 bases between. CDR3 sequence: CAWSIYRDYGYTF. CDR3 nucleotides: TGTGCCTGGAGCATATACAGGGACTATGGCTACACCTTC.